A selection of T cell receptor beta chains follows, all from one sample in a study of a mutant IDH1 vaccine in newly diagnosed glioma. What these receptors recognize is not known. Profiling relied on immunoSEQ multiplex PCR, and the TCRdb table lists in-frame clones only, not all of them. Of about 38,000 clones detected, more than 80% appear once; the ten largest clones hold about 12%. The material sequenced was PBMCs, taken from a glioma patient whose treatment included an IDH1 peptide vaccine. These receptors originate from a man aged 45 to 65 with glioma. Both conserved end residues are part of each CDR3. The order of the fields is V gene, clone size, J gene, D gene, CDR3 DNA, CDR3 protein. D genes are given only for firm matches. Clone size, where shown, is once, few, many, or a class for clones that have expanded.

v_gene: TRBV7-9; abundance: few; j_gene: TRBJ2-1; d_gene: TRBD2; CDR3nt: TGTGCCAGCAGCTACGGACTAGCGGGAGCCAATGAGCAGTTCTTC; CDR3aa: CASSYGLAGANEQFF
v_gene: TRBV5-1; abundance: .; j_gene: TRBJ2-1; d_gene: TRBD2; CDR3nt: TGCGCCAGCAGCGGGAGGGACTCCTACAATGAGCAGTTCTTC; CDR3aa: CASSGRDSYNEQFF
v_gene: TRBV7-2; abundance: once; j_gene: TRBJ1-2; d_gene: .; CDR3nt: TGTGCCAGCAGCTTAGAACTACAGGGTGGCTATGGCTACACCTTC; CDR3aa: CASSLELQGGYGYTF
v_gene: TRBV4-1; abundance: few; j_gene: TRBJ2-1; d_gene: TRBD2; CDR3nt: TGCGCCAGCAGCTCAGCGGGAGGCCGGTACAATGAGCAGTTCTTC; CDR3aa: CASSSAGGRYNEQFF
v_gene: TRBV7-9; abundance: .; j_gene: TRBJ2-3; d_gene: .; CDR3nt: TGTGCCAGCAGCCCACAGGCAGATACGCAGTATTTT; CDR3aa: CASSPQADTQYF
v_gene: TRBV6-1; abundance: .; j_gene: TRBJ2-1; d_gene: .; CDR3nt: TGTGCCGAGGGGGAGCCGTACAATGAGCAGTTCTTC; CDR3aa: CAEGEPYNEQFF
v_gene: TRBV5-6; abundance: .; j_gene: TRBJ1-2; d_gene: TRBD1; CDR3nt: TGTGCCAGCAGCCCGGGACAGGGGTATGGCTACACCTTC; CDR3aa: CASSPGQGYGYTF
v_gene: TRBV9; abundance: .; j_gene: TRBJ2-2; d_gene: .; CDR3nt: TGTGCCAGCACCGTGGGCCCCCAGGGACCGAACACCGGGGAGCTGTTTTTT; CDR3aa: CASTVGPQGPNTGELFF
v_gene: TRBV2; abundance: .; j_gene: TRBJ2-4; d_gene: .; CDR3nt: TGTGCCAGCAGTGACGGGGTAGCCAAAAACATTCAGTACTTC; CDR3aa: CASSDGVAKNIQYF
v_gene: TRBV7-9; abundance: .; j_gene: TRBJ2-5; d_gene: .; CDR3nt: TGTGCCAGCAGTCTTATAAGGGGGGCGGAGACCCAGTACTTC; CDR3aa: CASSLIRGAETQYF
v_gene: TRBV1; abundance: .; j_gene: TRBJ2-7; d_gene: .; CDR3nt: TGCACCAGCAGCCAAGTGACAACAGGGTCCTACGAGCAGTACTTC; CDR3aa: CTSSQVTTGSYEQYF
v_gene: TRBV6-5; abundance: once; j_gene: TRBJ2-1; d_gene: .; CDR3nt: TGTGCCAGCAGGGTCGGGAATGAGCAGTTCTTC; CDR3aa: CASRVGNEQFF
v_gene: TRBV5-4; abundance: .; j_gene: TRBJ2-7; d_gene: .; CDR3nt: TGTGCCAGCAGCTCGCAGAACGAGCAGTACTTC; CDR3aa: CASSSQNEQYF
v_gene: TRBV9; abundance: .; j_gene: TRBJ1-6; d_gene: .; CDR3nt: TGTGCCAGCAGCCCGAGAGGGGATAGCTCACCCCTCCACTTT; CDR3aa: CASSPRGDSSPLHF
v_gene: TRBV5-5; abundance: once; j_gene: TRBJ2-7; d_gene: .; CDR3nt: TGTGCCAGCAACCCCGGGCTACAGGGCTCCTACGAGCAGTACTTC; CDR3aa: CASNPGLQGSYEQYF
v_gene: TRBV10-2; abundance: once; j_gene: TRBJ2-3; d_gene: TRBD2; CDR3nt: TGCGCCAGCAGTGACGTCGCGGGGGGAGACACAGATACGCAGTATTTT; CDR3aa: CASSDVAGGDTDTQYF
v_gene: TRBV7-2; abundance: .; j_gene: TRBJ2-5; d_gene: TRBD2; CDR3nt: TGTGCCAGCAGGTCACTAGCGGGAGGAGAGACCCAGTACTTC; CDR3aa: CASRSLAGGETQYF
v_gene: TRBV2; abundance: few; j_gene: TRBJ2-1; d_gene: TRBD2; CDR3nt: TGTGCCAGCAGTGAAGTGACTAGCCTGTTCGATGAGCAGTTCTTC; CDR3aa: CASSEVTSLFDEQFF
v_gene: TRBV19; abundance: .; j_gene: TRBJ1-1; d_gene: .; CDR3nt: TGTGCCAGTAGCGGGCCCTTGAACACTGAAGCTTTCTTT; CDR3aa: CASSGPLNTEAFF
v_gene: TRBV4-3; abundance: .; j_gene: TRBJ1-2; d_gene: .; CDR3nt: TGCGCCAGCAGCCAATTCGACAGAGGTCCCTACTATGGCTACACCTTC; CDR3aa: CASSQFDRGPYYGYTF
v_gene: TRBV6-1; abundance: .; j_gene: TRBJ1-5; d_gene: TRBD1; CDR3nt: TGTGCCGGCCGACAGGGGTCCGATCAGCCCCAGCATTTT; CDR3aa: CAGRQGSDQPQHF
v_gene: TRBV19; abundance: .; j_gene: TRBJ1-5; d_gene: .; CDR3nt: TGTGCCACTTACGGAGGTTGGGGCAATCAGCCCCAGCATTTT; CDR3aa: CATYGGWGNQPQHF
v_gene: TRBV6-5; abundance: .; j_gene: TRBJ1-2; d_gene: TRBD1; CDR3nt: TGTGCCAGCAGTTACACAGGGGCGGGCTATGGCTACACCTTC; CDR3aa: CASSYTGAGYGYTF
v_gene: TRBV27; abundance: .; j_gene: TRBJ1-2; d_gene: TRBD1; CDR3nt: TGTGCCAGCAGTCCCCGGGGGACGACAGGGGCTGGCTACACCTTC; CDR3aa: CASSPRGTTGAGYTF
v_gene: TRBV7-8; abundance: .; j_gene: TRBJ2-7; d_gene: .; CDR3nt: TGTGCCAGCGGCCACACCTACGAGCAGTACTTC; CDR3aa: CASGHTYEQYF
v_gene: TRBV7-9; abundance: once; j_gene: TRBJ2-1; d_gene: .; CDR3nt: TGTGCCAGCAGCTCCGAAGGGTACAATGAGCAGTTCTTC; CDR3aa: CASSSEGYNEQFF
v_gene: TRBV6-4; abundance: .; j_gene: TRBJ2-2; d_gene: TRBD2; CDR3nt: TGTGCCAGCAGTGACGGGAGCGGGGCCACCGGGGAGCTGTTTTTT; CDR3aa: CASSDGSGATGELFF